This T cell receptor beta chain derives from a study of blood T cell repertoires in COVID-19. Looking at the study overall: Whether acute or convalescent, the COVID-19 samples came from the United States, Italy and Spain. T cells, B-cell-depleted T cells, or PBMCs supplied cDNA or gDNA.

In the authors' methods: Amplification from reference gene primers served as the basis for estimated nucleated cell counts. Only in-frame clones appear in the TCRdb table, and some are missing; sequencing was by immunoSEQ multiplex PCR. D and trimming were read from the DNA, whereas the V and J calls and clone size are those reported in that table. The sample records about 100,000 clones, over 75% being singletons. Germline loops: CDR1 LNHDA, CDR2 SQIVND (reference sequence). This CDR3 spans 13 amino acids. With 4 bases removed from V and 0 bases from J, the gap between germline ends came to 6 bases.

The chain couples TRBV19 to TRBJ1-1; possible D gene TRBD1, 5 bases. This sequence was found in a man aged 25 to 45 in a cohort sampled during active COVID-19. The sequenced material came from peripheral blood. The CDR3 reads CASSTRVNTEAFF. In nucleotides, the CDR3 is TGTGCCAGTAGTACCAGGGTGAACACTGAAGCTTTCTTT.